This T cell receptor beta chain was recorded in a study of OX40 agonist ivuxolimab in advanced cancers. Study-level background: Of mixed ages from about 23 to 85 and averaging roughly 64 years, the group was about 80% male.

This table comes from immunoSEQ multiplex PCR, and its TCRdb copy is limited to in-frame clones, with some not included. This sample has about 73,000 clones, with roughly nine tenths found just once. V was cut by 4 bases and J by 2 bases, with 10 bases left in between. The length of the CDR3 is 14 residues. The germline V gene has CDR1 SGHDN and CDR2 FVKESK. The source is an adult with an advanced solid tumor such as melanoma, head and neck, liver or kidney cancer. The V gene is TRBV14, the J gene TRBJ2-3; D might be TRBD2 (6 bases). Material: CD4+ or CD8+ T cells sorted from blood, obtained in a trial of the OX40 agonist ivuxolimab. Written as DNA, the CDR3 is TGTGCCAGCAGCCCCAGGACTATCACAGATACGCAGTATTTT. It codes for CASSPRTITDTQYF.